This T cell receptor (beta chain) was recovered during a study of blood T cell repertoires in COVID-19. About the study: The study drew acute and convalescent COVID-19 samples from the United States, Italy and Spain. PBMCs, B-cell-depleted T cells, or T cells provided the cDNA or gDNA that made up the material.

Germline values: CDR1 LNHNV, CDR2 YYDKDF (reference sequence). This CDR3 contains 16 residues. V was shortened by 0 bases and J by 7 bases, with 16 bases between the two germline ends. In the source study's methods: Estimates of nucleated cell counts were drawn from the amplification of reference gene primers. Some clones are missing from TCRdb's copy, which holds only in-frame ones; the method was immunoSEQ multiplex PCR. V and J calls and clone size come straight from that table; D and trimming were deduced from the DNA. The top ten hold roughly 2% of the sample, which has 150,000 to 200,000 clones, about 89% seen once.

This clonotype originated in a man between 18 and 35 years old who had recovered from COVID-19. The material sequenced was peripheral blood. The chain couples TRBV15 to TRBJ1-5; D is perhaps TRBD1 (5 bases). The CDR3 bases are TGTGCCACCAGCAGAGATCCCGGGCAGGGAAGCCAGCCCCAGCATTTT. This encodes CATSRDPGQGSQPQHF. The whole variable domain, filled in from reference TRBV15 and TRBJ1-5, reads DAMVIQNPRYQVTQFGKPVTLSCSQTLNHNVMYWYQQKSSQAPKLLFHYYDKDFNNEADTPDNFQSRRPNTSFCFLDIRSPGLGDTAMYLCATSRDPGQGSQPQHFGDGTRLSIL.